The 5 T cell receptor beta chains given below trace back to one sample, sequenced in a study of shared clonotypes between healthy human individuals. Here immunoSEQ multiplex PCR was the method, and the copy in TCRdb shows in-frame clones only, minus some. Here the sample spans around 700,000 clones, less than 85% being singletons. The sample comprised memory CD4+ T cells sorted from blood. Sample subset: CD45RA-negative fraction. The source is a young woman in good health.

The chain employs TRBV6-1 and TRBJ1-1, with TRBD1 as a possible D gene (5 bases). Germline loops: CDR1 MNHNS, CDR2 SASEGT. V was shortened by 4 bases and J by 2 bases, with 11 bases between the two germline ends. The CDR3 loop spans 14 amino acids. The CDR3 DNA sequence: TGTGCCAGCAGTGGCCCCGGGGCAAACACTGAAGCTTTCTTT. Residues: CASSGPGANTEAFF.

The genes are TRBV15 and TRBJ2-3, with unresolved D. V dropped 5 bases and J dropped 3 bases, with 9 bases sitting between them. From germline, CDR1 is LNHNV and CDR2 YYDKDF (reference sequence). CDR3 size: 13 residues. In nucleotides, the CDR3 is TGTGCCACCAGCTTCCATCGGACAGATACGCAGTATTTT. Its translation is CATSFHRTDTQYF.

The chain has TRBV19 and TRBJ2-7, with a tentative D call TRBD2 (6 bases). This CDR3 is 14 amino acids long. Germline values: CDR1 LNHDA, CDR2 SQIVND (reference sequence). V lost 4 bases and J lost 0, with 10 bases in between. The CDR3 here is CASSTGLFSYEQYF. The CDR3 DNA sequence: TGTGCCAGTAGTACCGGACTATTCTCCTACGAGCAGTACTTC.

The chain has TRBV27 and TRBJ1-1, with unresolved D. V shed 6 bases and J shed 4 bases, with 12 bases lying between them. Germline V gene data show CDR1 as MNHEY and CDR2 as SMNVEV (reference sequence). The CDR3 spans 13 residues. This chain's CDR3 is CASSTIRGTEAFF. CDR3 nucleotide sequence: TGTGCCAGCAGCACCATACGGGGCACTGAAGCTTTCTTT.

This rearrangement joins TRBV10-3 to TRBJ2-3; 10 bases align to TRBD2. The junction had 14 bases not matched to a gene; V was cut back by 6 bases and J by 5 bases. This CDR3 spans 17 amino acids. Germline values: CDR1 ENHRY, CDR2 SYGVKD. The CDR3 loop is CAIRSPGLASRGDTQYF. CDR3 nucleotides: TGTGCCATCAGATCACCGGGACTAGCGTCCCGTGGAGATACGCAGTATTTT.